The 8 T cell receptor beta chains reported below all come from one sample, sequenced in a study of blood T cell repertoires in COVID-19. TCRdb's copy holds only in-frame clones and misses some; the assay was immunoSEQ multiplex PCR. Among approximately 100,000 clones listed, roughly 81% were seen once. Material: peripheral blood. The receptor set was obtained from a human donor in a cohort sampled during active COVID-19.

The gene calls are TRBV2 and TRBJ2-5; D may be TRBD2 (5 bases). Trimming took off 3 bases at V and 4 bases at J, with 18 bases between the two ends. The CDR3 sequence is 16 residues long. Germline V lookup: CDR1 SNHLY, CDR2 FYNNEI. The CDR3: CASSEPTSTGRETQYF. DNA for the CDR3: TGTGCCAGCAGTGAGCCCACTAGTACGGGAAGAGAGACCCAGTACTTC.

The J gene is TRBJ2-3, the V gene TRBV5-8; D may be TRBD1 (6 bases). The germline V gene has CDR1 SGHTS and CDR2 YDEGEE. CDR3 length equals 15 residues. The germline V and J ends were trimmed by 9 bases and 0 bases, with 17 bases remaining between them. The CDR3 nucleotides read TGTGCCACCCTAAGGTCCAGGGGTAGCACAGATACGCAGTATTTT. Its protein product is CATLRSRGSTDTQYF. Variable domain in full (rest from reference TRBV5-8 and TRBJ2-3): EAGVTQSPTHLIKTRGQQATLRCSPISGHTSVYWYQQALGLGLQFLLWYDEGEERNRGNFPPRFSGRQFPNYSSELNVNALELEDSALYLCATLRSRGSTDTQYFGPGTRLTVL.

V usage is TRBV19 and J usage is TRBJ1-2, with 8 bases matching TRBD1. Losses at the gene ends were 6 bases for V and 0 bases for J; bases not matched to a gene: 18. The CDR3 is 19 residues long. CDR1 and CDR2 from the germline V gene are LNHDA and SQIVND (reference sequence). The CDR3 nucleotides read TGTGCCAGTAGCGTAATAGGGGCCATTGGGGACAGGCCTAACTATGGCTACACCTTC. Translated: CASSVIGAIGDRPNYGYTF.

The chain recombines TRBV6-4 with TRBJ1-2; D call uncertain. V was cut by 6 bases and J by 4 bases, with 18 bases left in between. The CDR3 is 15 amino acids. Germline assignment: CDR1 MRHNA and CDR2 SNTAGT. The CDR3 DNA sequence: TGTGCCAGCAGCCCCTCCGAGCGCCGGGGCTATGGCTACACCTTC. It encodes CASSPSERRGYGYTF.

This clone was seen once. V gene TRBV28 combines with J gene TRBJ2-3; tentatively, D is TRBD1 (5 bases). The V gene's germline CDR1 is MDHEN and CDR2 SYDVKM. The CDR3 has 14 amino acids. Trimming removed 1 base at V and 3 bases at J, with 8 bases between. CDR3: CASSLSGLTDTQYF. The CDR3 region has the DNA TGTGCCAGCAGTTTATCAGGGCTGACAGATACGCAGTATTTT. Filled out from reference TRBV28 and TRBJ2-3, the complete variable domain reads DVKVTQSSRYLVKRTGEKVFLECVQDMDHENMFWYRQDPGLGLRLIYFSYDVKMKEKGDIPEGYSVSREKKERFSLILESASTNQTSMYLCASSLSGLTDTQYFGPGTRLTVL.

The chain joins TRBV15 to TRBJ2-2; 12 nucleotides line up with TRBD2. In germline, CDR1 is LNHNV, CDR2 YYDKDF (reference sequence). This CDR3 has 21 amino acids. J gave up 2 bases and V 1 base, and 14 bases lay outside the gene matches. The CDR3 reads CATSRGPSSGRAGLNTGELFF. CDR3 nucleotide sequence: TGTGCCACCAGCAGAGGGCCTTCTAGCGGGAGGGCCGGCCTAAACACCGGGGAGCTGTTTTTT.

V and J are TRBV5-1 and TRBJ2-2; D unresolved. Trimming shortened V by 0 bases and J by 4 bases, and 10 bases separated the two germline ends. This CDR3 has 15 amino acids. Germline CDR1 is SGHRS and CDR2 is YFSETQ. Written as DNA, the CDR3 is TGCGCCAGCAGCTTGGGGCCAGCGCTCACCGGGGAGCTGTTTTTT. It encodes CASSLGPALTGELFF.

This chain uses TRBV24-1 with TRBJ1-1, with D unclear. Germline CDR1 is KGHDR and CDR2 is SFDVKD. The ends were cut back, 3 bases at V and 0 bases at J, with 7 bases in the middle. CDR3 length: 14 residues. Here the CDR3 reads CATSDGKMNTEAFF. The CDR3 DNA sequence: TGTGCCACCAGTGATGGCAAGATGAACACTGAAGCTTTCTTT.